Included here is one TCR beta chain sequence, with context. Its antigen is undetermined. Primers: 60 Vbeta forward and 13 Jbeta reverse. Some clones are missing from TCRdb's copy, which holds only in-frame ones; the method was immunoSEQ multiplex PCR. The sample lists 200,000 or so clones, roughly 84% seen once, with about 0.24% in the top ten. This record comes from a study of cytomegalovirus exposure and HLA in healthy donors. Whole-study results and caveats: Excluded: some indistinguishable V segments such as TRBV6-2 and TRBV6-3. Analyses of presence/absence relied on an assumption of roughly uniform sequencing depth across donors. Within a later analysis, the majority of CMV-associated TCR beta chains appeared HLA-restricted.

Germline lookup yields CDR1 SGHDN and CDR2 FVKESK. V gave up 4 bases and J gave up 5 bases, with 8 bases separating them. The CDR3 contains 12 residues. The chain links TRBV14 to TRBJ1-2; perhaps TRBD1 as D (6 bases). The sequenced material came from PBMCs. This clonotype was sampled from a boy younger than 18 in good health and CMV-seronegative. CDR3 in DNA: TGTGCCAGCAGCCGGACAGTATATGGCTACACCTTC. It is translated as CASSRTVYGYTF. The variable domain in full, with the rest retrieved from reference TRBV14 and TRBJ1-2, is EAGVTQFPSHSVIEKGQTVTLRCDPISGHDNLYWYRRVMGKEIKFLLHFVKESKQDESGMPNNRFLAERTGGTYSTLKVQPAELEDSGVYFCASSRTVYGYTFGSGTRLTVV.